This entry describes one T cell receptor beta chain. Its antigen is unidentified. Measured with immunoSEQ multiplex PCR; TCRdb has only the in-frame clones, and not every one. The repertoire holds 1.5 million to 2.5 million clones, with approximately 95% as singletons. This sample was included in a study of shared clonotypes between healthy human individuals. The study's findings and limits: Estimated clonotype richness was generally higher in naive than memory subsets.

Positive CCR7 selection of CD45RO-negative cells yielded the naive CD8 cells, and terminally differentiated effector memory CD45RA+ cells were excluded. Germline V gene data show CDR1 as SGHRS and CDR2 as YFSETQ. The CDR3 consists of 15 residues. Germline trimming cut 2 bases from V and 9 bases from J; bases unmatched to any gene: 11. The chain employs TRBV5-1 and TRBJ2-1; 7 nucleotides line up with TRBD1. The sequence was obtained from a man aged 18 to 30 in good health. Sequencing was performed on naive CD8+ T cells sorted from blood. The CDR3 bases are TGCGCCAGCAGCTTCGACTACTCACAGGGGAGTGAGCAGTTCTTC. This encodes CASSFDYSQGSEQFF.